Following are 9 T cell receptor beta chains from one sample sequenced in a study of shared clonotypes between healthy human individuals. Libraries were prepared by immunoSEQ multiplex PCR; TCRdb keeps only in-frame clonotypes and omits some of them. The sample has roughly 2,300,000 clones, under 95% seen once. Material: naive CD4+ T cells from PBMCs. As to subset: CD45RA+ positively selected. The receptors derive from a man younger than 35 in good health. Some clones in this sample may be carry-over from other donors' samples.

The J gene is TRBJ1-2, the V gene TRBV2; TRBD1 aligns across 7 bases. From germline, CDR1 is SNHLY and CDR2 FYNNEI. The J segment lost 7 bases and the V segment lost 0 bases, leaving 8 bases of the junction unmatched. The length of the CDR3 is 15 residues. CDR3: CASSEAPRAGGGYTF. The DNA for the CDR3 is TGTGCCAGCAGTGAAGCGCCCCGGGCAGGGGGTGGCTACACCTTC.

The chain recombines TRBV6-6 with TRBJ2-3; D is unresolved. V gave up 5 bases and J gave up 0 bases, with 15 bases separating them. CDR3 size: 16 residues. Looked up from germline, CDR1 is MNHNY and CDR2 is SVGAGI (reference sequence). This CDR3 reads CASSPQPTTSTDTQYF. The CDR3 DNA sequence: TGTGCCAGCAGTCCTCAGCCGACAACTAGCACAGATACGCAGTATTTT.

To note about this clone: At the DNA level, this CDR3 is encoded by other sequences in the same sample as well. The chain employs TRBV9 and TRBJ2-3; no definite D call. This CDR3 is built from 13 residues. The V gene's germline CDR1 is SGDLS and CDR2 YYNGEE. The V end was cut by 3 bases, the J end by 0 bases, with 5 bases between. CDR3 protein: CASSGPSTDTQYF. The CDR3 DNA reads TGTGCCAGCAGCGGACCGAGCACAGATACGCAGTATTTT.

The genes are TRBV28 and TRBJ2-5; 8 bases agree with TRBD2. Judging by the DNA end, TRBJ2-7 fits better; the J call may be wrong. Germline loops: CDR1 MDHEN, CDR2 SYDVKM. CDR3 length: 14 amino acids. CDR3 loop: CASSGYGGEYEQYF. For the CDR3, the DNA is TGTGCCAGCAGCGGGTACGGGGGGGAGTACGAGCAGTACTTC.

V usage is TRBV5-1 and J usage is TRBJ2-1; 12 nucleotides agree with TRBD2. CDR3 length equals 16 residues. Germline loops: CDR1 SGHRS, CDR2 YFSETQ. J gave up 7 bases and V 2 bases, and 7 bases lay outside the gene matches. CDR3 residues: CASSFPLAGGTNEQFF. The CDR3 bases are TGCGCCAGCAGCTTCCCCCTAGCGGGAGGGACAAATGAGCAGTTCTTC.

The CDR3 DNA reads TGTGCCAGCAGCTTAGAACGTGACTCTTACAATGAGCAGTTCTTC. Its translation is CASSLERDSYNEQFF. The rearrangement joins TRBV11-3 to TRBJ2-1; no reliable D call. Germline V gene data show CDR1 as SGHNT and CDR2 as YENEEA. The CDR3 has 15 residues. Trimming shortened V by 0 bases and J by 4 bases, and 10 bases separated the two germline ends.

The genes are TRBV5-1 and TRBJ2-1; possible D gene TRBD1, 5 bases. Germline V gene lookup returns CDR1 SGHRS and CDR2 YFSETQ. This CDR3 comprises 13 residues. V dropped 5 bases and J dropped 2 bases, with 8 bases sitting between them. CDR3 amino acids: CASRTATYNEQFF. The CDR3 coding sequence is TGCGCCAGCAGGACAGCAACCTACAATGAGCAGTTCTTC. Drawing the rest from reference TRBV5-1 and TRBJ2-1, the complete variable domain is KAGVTQTPRYLIKTRGQQVTLSCSPISGHRSVSWYQQTPGQGLQFLFEYFSETQRNKGNFPGRFSGRQFSNSRSEMNVSTLELGDSALYLCASRTATYNEQFFGPGTRLTVL.

The chain combines TRBV28 with TRBJ1-5; 7 bases line up with TRBD1. V shed 6 bases, J shed 3 bases, and the junction held 5 bases outside the gene matches. Germline V gene lookup returns CDR1 MDHEN and CDR2 SYDVKM. This CDR3 comprises 14 residues. CDR3 DNA sequence: TGTGCCAGCAGCCCGGGACAGTTCAATCAGCCCCAGCATTTT. Encoded protein: CASSPGQFNQPQHF.

This clone was found once. The chain uses TRBV6-5 and TRBJ2-7; D not certain. Germline lookup yields CDR1 MNHEY and CDR2 SVGAGI. The CDR3 totals 12 residues. The V and J ends lost 7 bases and 0 bases respectively, with 7 bases between them. CDR3 residues: CASTHFSYEQYF. The DNA for the CDR3 is TGTGCCAGCACACACTTCTCCTACGAGCAGTACTTC.